This TCR beta chain was documented in a study of post-analysis software for immune sequencing data. Across the whole study: Some patients lacked subtype; others had relapsing-remitting, secondary progressive or progressive-relapsing disease.

TCR beta cDNA libraries had unique molecular identifiers. TCRdb processed the PCR reads anew with MiXCR; each CDR3 protein has one entry. The sample shows roughly 600,000 distinct CDR3 sequences, roughly 47% of them seen only once. CDR3 length equals 15 residues. Germline CDR1 is MGHRA and CDR2 is YSYEKL. Study-level points and caveats: Patients used about 5 TRBV segments, including TRBV5-6, TRBV5-1 and TRBV20-1, more often than controls. Under F measure analysis, samples from one preparation batch co-clustered strongly.

As to this clonotype: The target antigen is unknown. At one end, the junction sequence differs from germline, possibly due to a read error.

This chain connects TRBV4-1 to TRBJ2-3; maybe TRBD2 (6 bases). The sample consisted of blood. The receptor's source is a girl between 10 and 17 years old with multiple sclerosis. The CDR3 DNA is TGCGCCAGCAGTCAAGAGGAGGGGCGGGCAGATACGCAGTATTTT. The encoded protein is CASSQEEGRADTQYF.